This T cell receptor beta chain is drawn from a study of identical twins. Findings and limits, study-wide: The more abundant beta clonotypes in cord blood had fewer insertions, and memory repertoires did not show this. The models systematically underestimated how much out-of-frame TCR alpha was shared in monozygotic twins. Excess low generation probability was seen in twin-shared out-of-frame alpha sequences.

On this clonotype: The antigen is unknown.

Healthy Caucasians supplied all donations. One entry per CDR3 protein, called by TCRdb with MiXCR from the 5' RACE reads. The table records 1.5 million or so distinct CDR3 sequences, under 35% of them present only once. The material sequenced was cord blood. This clonotype was sampled from a newborn girl in good health.

CDR3 sequence (DNA): TGCGCCAGCAGTGAGTTCCGGGGGGACCGCTATGGCTACACCTTC. Amino acid sequence: CASSEFRGDRYGYTF. The V gene is TRBV10-1, the J gene TRBJ1-2; tentatively, D is TRBD1 (5 bases). Germline-derived CDR1 and CDR2 are WNHNN and SYGVQD (reference sequence). The CDR3 length is 15 residues. Trimming cost V 1 base and J 4 bases, with 13 bases left between them.